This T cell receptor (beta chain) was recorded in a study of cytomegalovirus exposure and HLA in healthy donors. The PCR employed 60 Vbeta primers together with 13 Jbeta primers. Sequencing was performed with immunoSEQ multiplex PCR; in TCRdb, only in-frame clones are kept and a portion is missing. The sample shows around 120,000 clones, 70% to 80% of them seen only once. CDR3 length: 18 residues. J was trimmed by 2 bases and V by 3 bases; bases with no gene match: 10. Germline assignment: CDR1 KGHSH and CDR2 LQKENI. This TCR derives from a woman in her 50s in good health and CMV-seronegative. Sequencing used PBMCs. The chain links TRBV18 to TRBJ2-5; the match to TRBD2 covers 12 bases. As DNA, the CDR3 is TGTGCCAGCTCACCGACTAGCGGGAGCAACTCTCCTCAAGAGACCCAGTACTTC. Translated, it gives CASSPTSGSNSPQETQYF.